This TCR beta chain appears in the sequencing data of a study of neoadjuvant anti-PD-1 for oral cavity cancer. Of note for this clone: Its specificity is not known.

Blood libraries mostly used approximately 450 ng genomic DNA, six replicates each. TCRdb keeps only in-frame clones here, not all; method: immunoSEQ multiplex PCR. The sample has 9,500 to 15,000 clones, 60% to 75% seen once. General observations from the study: Non-responders to neoadjuvant nivolumab had significantly more clonal PBMC T cells than responders.

Indicated time point: after neoadjuvant nivolumab, at surgical resection. Stage II-IVA oral cavity squamous cell carcinoma was new and untreated by systemic or radiation therapy. The patients had HPV-negative, locally advanced oral cavity squamous cell carcinoma. The TCR sequence derives from a person between 40 and 79 years old with oral cavity squamous cell carcinoma. The material sequenced was PBMCs, taken after nivolumab (anti-PD-1) treatment.

The DNA for the CDR3 is TGTGCCAGCAGATACGCTGGACGGGGACAAGAGACCCAGTACTTC. Its protein product is CASRYAGRGQETQYF. V is TRBV5-8 and J is TRBJ2-5, with D possibly TRBD2 on 5 matching bases. Germline CDR1 reads SGHTS; CDR2 reads YDEGEE. The CDR3 contains 15 residues. V was shortened by 5 bases and J by 2 bases, with 16 bases between the two germline ends.